This entry lists 8 T cell receptor beta chains sequenced from one sample in a study of T cells in Graves' hyperthyroidism and ophthalmopathy (dated 2019 in TCRdb). The library was prepared using multiplex PCR. Instrument on record: Illumina HiSeq 2000. Amplification of TCR beta CDR3 regions was carried out from RNA transcripts. A first-round RT-PCR of the TCR CDR3 used the HTBI primer set with the Qiagen OneStep RT-PCR kit. TCRdb trimmed the raw reads at Q25, called clones with MiXCR and kept productive beta chains. Rows merge per CDR3 protein into single entries with the most common DNA and genes. The sample yields a few hundred thousand distinct CDR3 sequences; approximately 14% were counted once. The ten most abundant clones make up 30% to 35% of the sample. Sequencing was performed on blood. The source is a woman aged 50 to 60 with Graves' hyperthyroidism that later progressed to Graves' ophthalmopathy.

This clonotype was recorded many times. The V and J genes are TRBV20-1 and TRBJ2-7, with 14 nucleotides matching TRBD2. Germline loops: CDR1 DFQATT, CDR2 SNEGSKA (reference sequence). The ends lost 5 bases at V and 5 bases at J; junction bases unmatched: 2. CDR3 length: 13 amino acids. Here the CDR3 reads CSAAGLAGDEQYF. In DNA form, the CDR3 reads TGCAGTGCTGCGGGACTAGCGGGAGACGAGCAGTACTTC.

This clonotype was seen a handful of times. The chain uses TRBV18 and TRBJ2-7; D might be TRBD2 (6 bases). There are 18 residues in the CDR3. Germline values: CDR1 KGHSH, CDR2 LQKENI. Trimming left V 1 base short and J 7 bases short, with 26 bases between. The DNA for the CDR3 is TGTGCCAGCTCACCACTGTCCGGGAGCTGGGAAGGACCCCTGGAGCAGTACTTC. It specifies CASSPLSGSWEGPLEQYF.

This clonotype has ten or more counts. The chain joins TRBV10-2 to TRBJ2-1, with D unresolved. Germline values: CDR1 WSHSY, CDR2 SAAADI. With 0 bases removed from V and 8 bases from J, the gap between germline ends came to 5 bases. This CDR3 contains 12 residues. CDR3 sequence reads: CASSESRDEQFF. DNA for the CDR3: TGCGCCAGCAGTGAGTCGAGAGATGAGCAGTTCTTC.

This clonotype was detected a few times. The chain couples TRBV20-1 to TRBJ1-1; D remains unclear. This CDR3 has 12 residues. V lost 5 bases to trimming and J lost 8 bases, with 15 bases between them. CDR1 and CDR2 from the germline V gene are DFQATT and SNEGSKA (reference sequence). The CDR3: CSAVGPPPEAFF. In DNA, the CDR3 is TGCAGTGCTGTGGGTCCCCCACCCGAAGCTTTCTTT.

Regarding this clonotype: A much bigger clone sits one base away, suggesting this may be a read error. This sequence joins TRBV13 and TRBJ2-5; 11 positions match TRBD1. Trimming cost V 4 bases and J 1 base; bases outside gene matches: 5. From germline, CDR1 is PRHDT and CDR2 FYEKMQ (reference sequence). The CDR3 sequence is 16 residues long. The CDR3 DNA reads as TGTGCCAGCAGCTCGGACAGGGGGCGTCCCCAAGAGACCCAGTACTTC. It translates to CASSSDRGRPQETQYF.

Many counts were recorded for this clonotype. The gene calls are TRBV11-3 and TRBJ2-2; TRBD2 matches at 10 bases. J lost 1 base, V lost 4 bases, and 3 bases had no gene match. Per germline, CDR1 SGHNT and CDR2 YENEEA. This CDR3 has 16 residues. CDR3 region: CASSYLAGGNTGELFF. In nucleotides, the CDR3 is TGTGCCAGCAGCTATTTAGCGGGAGGGAACACCGGGGAGCTGTTTTTT.

The gene calls are TRBV3-1 and TRBJ2-2; 16 bases are a match to TRBD2. The germline V gene encodes CDR1 LGHDT and CDR2 YNNKEL (reference sequence). The CDR3 has 18 amino acids. Trimming removed 4 bases from V and 4 bases from J; junction bases left unmatched: 6. The CDR3 protein is CASSPGTSGRATTGELFF. The CDR3 nucleotides read TGTGCCAGCAGCCCCGGGACTAGCGGGAGGGCGACCACCGGGGAGCTGTTTTTT.

This clonotype has at least ten counts. This rearrangement joins TRBV7-9 to TRBJ2-5; D ambiguous. Deletions cut 2 bases from V and 5 bases from J, with 12 bases between. CDR1 is SEHNR and CDR2 is FQNEAQ in the germline V gene (reference sequence). The CDR3 is 14 residues long. CDR3 sequence reads: CASSLITGRETQYF. The CDR3, as DNA: TGTGCCAGCAGCTTAATCACGGGCCGGGAGACCCAGTACTTC.